The 14 T cell receptor beta chains listed next were all sequenced from one sample in a study of blood T cell repertoires in COVID-19. The repertoire was sequenced with immunoSEQ multiplex PCR; TCRdb's copy has only in-frame clones and lacks some. The sample contains around 100,000 clones, 70% to 90% of which appear only once. Sequencing was carried out using peripheral blood. These receptors came from a human donor in a cohort sampled during active COVID-19.

V is TRBV7-2 and J is TRBJ2-7; possibly TRBD1 for D (6 bases). Germline V gene lookup returns CDR1 SGHTA and CDR2 FQGNSA. This CDR3 has 14 residues. Trimming cost V 5 bases and J 3 bases, with 14 bases left between them. The CDR3 region has the DNA TGTGCCAGCAGCGCCGAGGGGGTATTCTACGAGCAGTACTTC. Protein sequence: CASSAEGVFYEQYF.

This chain connects TRBV6-2 or TRBV6-3 to TRBJ1-1; D is unresolved. CDR1 and CDR2 (germline): MNHEY, SVGEGT. The germline V and J ends were trimmed by 2 bases and 3 bases, with 10 bases remaining between them. The CDR3 has 14 amino acids. The CDR3 protein is CASSYGWRDTEAFF. CDR3 DNA: TGTGCCAGCAGTTACGGGTGGCGGGACACTGAAGCTTTCTTT.

The genes are TRBV24-1 and TRBJ2-3, with 12 bases aligning to TRBD1. Germline lookup yields CDR1 KGHDR and CDR2 SFDVKD. The CDR3 contains 16 residues. V was clipped by 2 bases and J by 5 bases; unmatched bases: 4. The CDR3, as DNA: TGTGCCACCAGTGATTCGGGACAGGGGGCCAGAGATACGCAGTATTTT. Translating gives CATSDSGQGARDTQYF.

The V gene is TRBV29-1, the J gene TRBJ1-2; maybe TRBD1 (5 bases). Germline V gives CDR1 SQVTM, CDR2 ANQGSEA. This CDR3 region has 13 residues. V was pared by 7 bases and J by 1 base, with 13 bases between. The chain's CDR3 is CSGTGGGNYGYTF. CDR3 DNA: TGCAGCGGAACCGGGGGGGGTAACTATGGCTACACCTTC.

The J gene is TRBJ2-1, the V gene TRBV6-5; a weak D match, TRBD1 (5 bases). Germline V gene lookup returns CDR1 MNHEY and CDR2 SVGAGI. Trimming pared 6 bases from V and 3 bases from J, leaving 15 bases between. The length of the CDR3 is 15 residues. This chain's CDR3 is CASSPAGSLYNEQFF. The CDR3 DNA sequence: TGTGCCAGCAGCCCGGCAGGGTCCCTCTACAATGAGCAGTTCTTC.

The chain joins TRBV19 to TRBJ1-2, with a weak D call TRBD1 (5 bases). Germline CDR1 reads LNHDA; CDR2 reads SQIVND (reference sequence). This CDR3 spans 14 amino acids. The V end lost 3 bases, the J end lost 2 bases, and 10 bases lay between the germline ends. In DNA form, the CDR3 reads TGTGCCAGTAGTATCCTAGGGGCGAACTATGGCTACACCTTC. It specifies CASSILGANYGYTF. Full variable domain (missing parts from reference TRBV19 and TRBJ1-2): DGGITQSPKYLFRKEGQNVTLSCEQNLNHDAMYWYRQDPGQGLRLIYYSQIVNDFQKGDIAEGYSVSREKKESFPLTVTSAQKNPTAFYLCASSILGANYGYTFGSGTRLTVV.

The chain uses TRBV6-2 or TRBV6-3 and TRBJ2-7; 8 bases fit TRBD1. The V gene end was trimmed by 4 bases and the J gene end by 4 bases; junction bases not matched to a gene: 6. Per the germline V gene, CDR1 is MNHEY and CDR2 is SVGEGT. This CDR3 comprises 14 residues. DNA for the CDR3: TGTGCCAGCAGTTTGGACAGGGCTCGGTACGAGCAGTACTTC. It specifies CASSLDRARYEQYF.

The chain is built from TRBV29-1 and TRBJ1-1; D may be TRBD1 (6 bases). The CDR3 totals 14 residues. Trimming removed 3 bases from V and 1 base from J, with 12 bases in between. Per the germline V gene, CDR1 is SQVTM and CDR2 is ANQGSEA. The CDR3 sequence: CSVEARGRNTEAFF. The CDR3 nucleotides read TGCAGCGTTGAGGCCAGGGGCCGGAACACTGAAGCTTTCTTT.

The chain uses TRBV24-1 and TRBJ2-2; perhaps TRBD2 as D (6 bases). Trimming shortened V by 1 base and J by 4 bases, and 15 bases separated the two germline ends. CDR1 is KGHDR, CDR2 SFDVKD, per germline. There are 17 residues in the CDR3. CDR3 DNA: TGTGCCACCAGTGATTTAGGGACTCCGATACCCACCGGGGAGCTGTTTTTT. Amino acid sequence: CATSDLGTPIPTGELFF.

The chain uses TRBV19 and TRBJ2-5; D is ambiguous. The V end was cut by 2 bases, the J end by 5 bases, with 9 bases between. Germline V lookup: CDR1 LNHDA, CDR2 SQIVND (reference sequence). The CDR3 is made up of 13 amino acids. The chain's CDR3 is CASSISKSETQYF. The CDR3 DNA reads as TGTGCCAGTAGTATATCCAAATCCGAGACCCAGTACTTC. Together with reference TRBV19 and TRBJ2-5, the CDR3 gives the full variable domain: DGGITQSPKYLFRKEGQNVTLSCEQNLNHDAMYWYRQDPGQGLRLIYYSQIVNDFQKGDIAEGYSVSREKKESFPLTVTSAQKNPTAFYLCASSISKSETQYFGPGTRLLVL.

CDR3 region: CASSLVQGSAPGTSGALPTDTQYF. The CDR3 region has the DNA TGCGCCAGCAGCTTGGTCCAGGGTTCCGCTCCCGGGACTAGCGGAGCACTACCCACAGATACGCAGTATTTT. The V call is TRBV5-1, the J call TRBJ2-3, with 11 bases that match TRBD2. The CDR3 contains 24 residues. Germline CDR1 SGHRS, CDR2 YFSETQ. V was clipped by 0 bases and J by 2 bases; unmatched bases: 26.

The rearrangement links TRBV7-3 to TRBJ2-2; D remains ambiguous. The CDR3 is made up of 16 amino acids. Trimming stripped 2 bases from V and 6 bases from J, with 16 bases between. The V gene's germline CDR1 is SGHTA and CDR2 FQGTGA. The chain's CDR3 is CASSLGGLRTAGELFF. In DNA form, the CDR3 reads TGTGCCAGCAGCTTAGGCGGCCTACGAACGGCCGGGGAGCTGTTTTTT.

This clone was counted only a few times. V and J are TRBV19 and TRBJ1-2; D remains unclear. Germline assignment: CDR1 LNHDA and CDR2 SQIVND (reference sequence). There are 13 residues in the CDR3. Trimming shortened V by 3 bases and J by 6 bases, and 11 bases separated the two germline ends. CDR3 DNA sequence: TGTGCCAGTAGTATTGAATTCGGGGATGGCTACACCTTC. Translation gives CASSIEFGDGYTF. The full variable domain, its missing parts supplied by reference TRBV19 and TRBJ1-2, is DGGITQSPKYLFRKEGQNVTLSCEQNLNHDAMYWYRQDPGQGLRLIYYSQIVNDFQKGDIAEGYSVSREKKESFPLTVTSAQKNPTAFYLCASSIEFGDGYTFGSGTRLTVV.

Of note for this clone: One junction end disagrees with the germline gene, perhaps due to a read error. The chain carries TRBV2 and TRBJ2-4, with TRBD1 as a possible D gene (6 bases). The CDR3 has 13 residues. CDR1 is SNHLY, CDR2 FYNNEI, per germline. CDR3: CASSEGSRDIMDF. DNA for the CDR3: TGTGCCAGCAGTGAAGGCTCTAGGGACATAATGGACTTC.